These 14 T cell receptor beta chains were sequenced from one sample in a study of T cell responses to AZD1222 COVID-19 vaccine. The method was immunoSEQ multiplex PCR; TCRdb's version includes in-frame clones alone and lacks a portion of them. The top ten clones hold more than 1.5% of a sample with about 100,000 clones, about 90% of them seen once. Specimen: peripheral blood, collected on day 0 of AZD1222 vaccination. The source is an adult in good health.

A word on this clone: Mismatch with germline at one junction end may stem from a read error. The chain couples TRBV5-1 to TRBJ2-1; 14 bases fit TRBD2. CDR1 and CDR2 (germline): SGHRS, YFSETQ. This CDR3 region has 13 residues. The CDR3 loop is CASSGGTSGSLIF. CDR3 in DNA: TGCGCCAGCAGCGGGGGGACTAGCGGGAGTTTGATCTTC.

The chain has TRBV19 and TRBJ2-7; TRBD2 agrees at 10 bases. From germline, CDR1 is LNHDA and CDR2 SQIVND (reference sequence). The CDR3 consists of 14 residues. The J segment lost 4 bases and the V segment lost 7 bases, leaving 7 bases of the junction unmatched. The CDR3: CASNPSGSKYEQYF. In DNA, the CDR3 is TGTGCCAGTAACCCTAGCGGGAGCAAATACGAGCAGTACTTC.

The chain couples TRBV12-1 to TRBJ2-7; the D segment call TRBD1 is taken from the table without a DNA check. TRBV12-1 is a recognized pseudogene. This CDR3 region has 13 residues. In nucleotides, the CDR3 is TGTGCCAGCAGCCCCCCAGGGGCCTACGAGCAGTACTTC. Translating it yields CASSPPGAYEQYF.

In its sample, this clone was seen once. This CDR3 is CASGSTEDGYTF. CDR3 nucleotides: TGCGCCAGCGGATCGACGGAAGATGGCTACACCTTC. The rearrangement links TRBV5-1 to TRBJ1-2; D not certain. Trimming removed 7 bases from V and 6 bases from J, with 13 bases in between. CDR1 and CDR2 from the germline V gene are SGHRS and YFSETQ. The CDR3 is made up of 12 amino acids.

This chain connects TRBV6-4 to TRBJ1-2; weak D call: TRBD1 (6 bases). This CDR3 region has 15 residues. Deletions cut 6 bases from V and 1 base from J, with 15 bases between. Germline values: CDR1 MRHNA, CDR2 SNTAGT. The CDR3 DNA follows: TGTGCCAGCAGGGCAGGGGAAGGCTTTAACTATGGCTACACCTTC. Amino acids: CASRAGEGFNYGYTF.

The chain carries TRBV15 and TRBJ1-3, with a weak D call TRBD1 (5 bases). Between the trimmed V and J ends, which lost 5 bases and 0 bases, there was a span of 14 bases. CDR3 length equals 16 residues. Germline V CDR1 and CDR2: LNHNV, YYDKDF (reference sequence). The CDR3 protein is CATSGKGLSSGNTIYF. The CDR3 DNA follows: TGTGCCACCAGCGGAAAGGGGCTGAGCTCTGGAAACACCATATATTTT.

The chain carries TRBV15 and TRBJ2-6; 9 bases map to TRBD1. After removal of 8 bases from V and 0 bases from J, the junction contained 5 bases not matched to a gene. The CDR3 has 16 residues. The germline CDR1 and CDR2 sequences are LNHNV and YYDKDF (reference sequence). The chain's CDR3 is CATGTGTYSGANVLTF. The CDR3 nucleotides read TGTGCCACCGGGACAGGGACATACTCTGGGGCCAACGTCCTGACTTTC. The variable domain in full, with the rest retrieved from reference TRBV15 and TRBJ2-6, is DAMVIQNPRYQVTQFGKPVTLSCSQTLNHNVMYWYQQKSSQAPKLLFHYYDKDFNNEADTPDNFQSRRPNTSFCFLDIRSPGLGDTAMYLCATGTGTYSGANVLTFGAGSRLTVL.

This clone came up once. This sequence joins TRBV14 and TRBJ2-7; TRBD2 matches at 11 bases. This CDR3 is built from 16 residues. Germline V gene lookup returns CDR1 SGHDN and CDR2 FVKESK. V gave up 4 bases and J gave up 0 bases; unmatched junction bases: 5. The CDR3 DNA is TGTGCCAGCAGCCCTTTGACTAGCGGGAACTCCTACGAGCAGTACTTC. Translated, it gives CASSPLTSGNSYEQYF.

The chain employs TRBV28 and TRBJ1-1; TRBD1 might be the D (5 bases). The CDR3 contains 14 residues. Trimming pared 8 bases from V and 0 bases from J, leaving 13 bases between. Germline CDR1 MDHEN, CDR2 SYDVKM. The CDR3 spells CASYLDILNTEAFF. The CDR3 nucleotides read TGTGCCAGCTACCTGGACATTCTGAACACTGAAGCTTTCTTT.

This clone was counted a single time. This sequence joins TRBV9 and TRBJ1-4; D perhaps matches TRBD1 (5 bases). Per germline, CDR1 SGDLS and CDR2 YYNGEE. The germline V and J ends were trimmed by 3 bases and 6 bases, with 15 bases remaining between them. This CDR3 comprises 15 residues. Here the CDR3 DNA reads TGTGCCAGCAGCGCTGAGGAGGGGAGAGATGAAAAACTGTTTTTT. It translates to CASSAEEGRDEKLFF. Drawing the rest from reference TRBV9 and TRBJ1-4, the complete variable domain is DSGVTQTPKHLITATGQRVTLRCSPRSGDLSVYWYQQSLDQGLQFLIQYYNGEERAKGNILERFSAQQFPDLHSELNLSSLELGDSALYFCASSAEEGRDEKLFFGSGTQLSVL.

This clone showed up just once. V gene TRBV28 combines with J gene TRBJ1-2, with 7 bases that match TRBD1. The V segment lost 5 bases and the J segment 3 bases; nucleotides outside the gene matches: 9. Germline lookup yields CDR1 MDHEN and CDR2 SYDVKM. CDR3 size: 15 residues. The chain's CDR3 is CASSPGQIGYYGYTF. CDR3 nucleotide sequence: TGTGCCAGCAGTCCGGGACAGATTGGATACTATGGCTACACCTTC.

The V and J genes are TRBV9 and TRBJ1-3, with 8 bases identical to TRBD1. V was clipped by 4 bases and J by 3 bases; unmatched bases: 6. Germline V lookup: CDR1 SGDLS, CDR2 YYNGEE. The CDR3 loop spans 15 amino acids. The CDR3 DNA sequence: TGTGCCAGCAGCACCTCCGGGACAGGTGGAAACACCATATATTTT. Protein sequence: CASSTSGTGGNTIYF. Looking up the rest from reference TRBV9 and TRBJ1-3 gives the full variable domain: DSGVTQTPKHLITATGQRVTLRCSPRSGDLSVYWYQQSLDQGLQFLIQYYNGEERAKGNILERFSAQQFPDLHSELNLSSLELGDSALYFCASSTSGTGGNTIYFGEGSWLTVV.

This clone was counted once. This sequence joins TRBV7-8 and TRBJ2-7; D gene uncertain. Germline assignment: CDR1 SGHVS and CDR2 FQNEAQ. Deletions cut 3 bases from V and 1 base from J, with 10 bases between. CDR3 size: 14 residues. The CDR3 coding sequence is TGTGCCAGCAGCTTCCAGGAGAGGTCCTACGAGCAGTACTTC. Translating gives CASSFQERSYEQYF.

CDR3 sequence (DNA): TGTGCCAGCAGCTTCAGAAAATCTAACTATGGCTACACCTTC. Translating it yields CASSFRKSNYGYTF. This chain joins TRBV11-1 and TRBJ1-2; D not certain. V lost 3 bases and J lost 0, with 8 bases in between. Germline V gives CDR1 SGHAT, CDR2 FQDESV (reference sequence). There are 14 residues in the CDR3. Full variable domain (rest looked up from reference TRBV11-1 and TRBJ1-2): EAEVAQSPRYKITEKSQAVAFWCDPISGHATLYWYRQILGQGPELLVQFQDESVVDDSQLPKDRFSAERLKGVDSTLKIQPAELGDSAMYLCASSFRKSNYGYTFGSGTRLTVV.